This TCR beta chain was identified during a study of radiotherapy plus CTLA-4 blockade in lung cancer. Study-level information: For around 18% of patients, objective responses occurred, and approximately 30% had disease control. Study-wide points: TCR clones of tumor origin grew in blood after radiotherapy plus ipilimumab. Interferon-beta and early blood T cell clone dynamics reportedly predicted response best.

Method: immunoSEQ multiplex PCR; TCRdb's copy keeps in-frame clones and lacks some. The table records about 38,000 clones, over 70% of them present only once. About this clone: No antigen is known for it.

Germline CDR1 is MNHEY and CDR2 is SVGAGI. Trimming removed 3 bases from V and 5 bases from J, with 8 bases in between. The CDR3 has 13 amino acids. This TCR was sampled from a human donor with non-small cell lung cancer who had stable disease on radiotherapy plus ipilimumab. The chain combines TRBV6-5 with TRBJ2-1; D possibly corresponds to TRBD1 (5 bases). Sequencing used peripheral blood, obtained from a patient treated with radiotherapy plus ipilimumab. CDR3 residues: CASSYGADNEQFF. In nucleotides, the CDR3 is TGTGCCAGCAGTTATGGGGCGGACAATGAGCAGTTCTTC.